One sample yielded the 22 T cell receptor beta chains listed below, sequenced in a study of blood T cell repertoires in COVID-19. Measured with immunoSEQ multiplex PCR; TCRdb has only the in-frame clones, and not every one. The data show about 120,000 clones, with roughly 90% seen just once and 3.5% to 4% held by the top ten. Sequenced: peripheral blood. The receptors shown here come from an older woman with COVID-19, enrolled during active disease.

The V call is TRBV19, the J call TRBJ1-1; maybe TRBD1 (5 bases). Germline loops: CDR1 LNHDA, CDR2 SQIVND (reference sequence). V shed 5 bases and J shed 0 bases, with 7 bases lying between them. CDR3 length: 13 amino acids. In nucleotides, the CDR3 is TGTGCCAGTAGTCAGGGTATGAACACTGAAGCTTTCTTT. Translation: CASSQGMNTEAFF.

This clone was seen a single time. The CDR3 DNA sequence: TGTGCCAGCAGCTTCGAGTTACATGGCTACACCTTC. As protein: CASSFELHGYTF. V is TRBV4-2 and J is TRBJ1-2, with D hard to call. The CDR3 has 12 amino acids. Looked up from germline, CDR1 is LGHNA and CDR2 is YNFKEQ. Trimming removed 5 bases at V and 6 bases at J, with 10 bases between.

V and J are TRBV5-1 and TRBJ1-1; no clear D gene. The CDR3 runs to 16 residues. The V end lost 0 bases, the J end lost 1 base, and 13 bases lay between the germline ends. Germline CDR1 SGHRS, CDR2 YFSETQ. CDR3 nucleotides: TGCGCCAGCAGCTTGGTTTCTTACGAGGGGAACACTGAAGCTTTCTTT. This gives the protein CASSLVSYEGNTEAFF.

The rearrangement uses TRBV3-1 (or the pseudogene TRBV3-2) and TRBJ1-1; 9 nucleotides align to TRBD1. Germline lookup yields CDR1 LGHDT and CDR2 YNNKEL (reference sequence). The CDR3 totals 14 residues. V lost 4 bases, J lost 3 bases, and 3 bases stayed unmatched. The CDR3 loop reads CASSLGTGHTEAFF. The CDR3 nucleotides read TGTGCCAGCAGCCTCGGGACAGGGCACACTGAAGCTTTCTTT.

V is TRBV12-3 or TRBV12-4 and J is TRBJ2-2, with D perhaps TRBD2 (5 bases). This CDR3 has 12 residues. Trimming removed 6 bases at V and 7 bases at J, with 9 bases between. This CDR3 reads CASSYAGGELFF. Written as DNA, the CDR3 is TGTGCCAGCAGCTACGCGGGCGGGGAGCTGTTTTTT.

The chain is built from TRBV7-2 and TRBJ1-6; perhaps TRBD1 as D (5 bases). Germline CDR1 and CDR2: SGHTA and FQGNSA. The V end was cut by 0 bases, the J end by 7 bases, with 10 bases between. The CDR3 totals 15 residues. In nucleotides, the CDR3 is TGTGCCAGCAGCTTAGCGCAGGGTGTCAATTCACCCCTCCACTTT. Amino acid sequence: CASSLAQGVNSPLHF.

V is TRBV3-1 (or the pseudogene TRBV3-2) and J is TRBJ2-5, with 9 positions matching TRBD2. The CDR3 has 15 amino acids. From germline, CDR1 is LGHDT and CDR2 YNNKEL (reference sequence). With 0 bases clipped from V and 4 bases from J, the junction kept 3 bases outside the gene matches. As DNA, the CDR3 is TGTGCCAGCAGCCAAGAGGCGGGGGGGCCAGAGACCCAGTACTTC. It translates to CASSQEAGGPETQYF.

The chain carries TRBV19 and TRBJ2-3; D is uncertain. Germline loops: CDR1 LNHDA, CDR2 SQIVND (reference sequence). V was shortened by 2 bases and J by 4 bases, with 10 bases between the two germline ends. The CDR3 is 14 residues long. CDR3 coding DNA: TGTGCCAGTAGTATAAGCCCCCTAGCAGATACGCAGTATTTT. Protein product: CASSISPLADTQYF.

V gene TRBV7-2 combines with J gene TRBJ1-2; D call uncertain. Germline V CDR1 and CDR2: SGHTA, FQGNSA. Trimming pared 4 bases from V and 0 bases from J, leaving 12 bases between. This CDR3 has 15 residues. The CDR3 is CASSSSTRANYGYTF. In DNA form, the CDR3 reads TGTGCCAGCAGCTCAAGCACACGGGCTAACTATGGCTACACCTTC.

The V call is TRBV11-1, the J call TRBJ2-3; D remains unclear. Trimming shortened V by 2 bases and J by 6 bases, and 12 bases separated the two germline ends. The germline V gene encodes CDR1 SGHAT and CDR2 FQDESV (reference sequence). This CDR3 has 14 amino acids. CDR3 sequence reads: CASSLLGSVDTQYF. The CDR3 DNA reads as TGTGCCAGCAGCTTACTGGGCTCCGTGGATACGCAGTATTTT.

To note about this clone: An end of the junction does not agree with germline; a read error may underlie this. The chain is built from TRBV7-7 and TRBJ1-1, with D possibly TRBD1 on 5 matching bases. Germline-derived CDR1 and CDR2 are SSHAT and FNYEAQ (reference sequence). The CDR3 covers 15 residues. CDR3 protein: CASSFWGEWDTEAFF. The CDR3 bases are TGTGCTAGCAGCTTTTGGGGGGAGTGGGACACTGAAGCTTTCTTT.

This clone was recorded a few times. This rearrangement joins TRBV5-1 to TRBJ1-1, with a tentative D call TRBD1 (5 bases). This CDR3 contains 15 residues. Trimming took off 5 bases at V and 2 bases at J, with 16 bases between the two ends. CDR1 SGHRS and CDR2 YFSETQ come from the germline V gene. The CDR3 sequence is CASRYDVGGNTEAFF. CDR3 nucleotides: TGCGCCAGCAGGTACGACGTGGGGGGTAACACTGAAGCTTTCTTT.

This clone is a singleton in its sample. This chain connects TRBV9 to TRBJ2-7; D may be TRBD1 (5 bases). From germline, CDR1 is SGDLS and CDR2 YYNGEE. V gave up 4 bases and J gave up 0 bases, with 14 bases separating them. This CDR3 has 15 residues. The CDR3 spells CASSPSGLSSYEQYF. In DNA, the CDR3 is TGTGCCAGCAGCCCCTCAGGGCTTTCCTCCTACGAGCAGTACTTC.

Points on this clone: The same CDR3 also results from other DNA sequences found in this sample. The chain carries TRBV4-3 and TRBJ2-7, with D possibly matching TRBD1 (6 bases). The V gene lost 1 base and the J gene lost 2 bases, with 9 bases spanning the gap. The CDR3 spans 14 residues. Per the germline V gene, CDR1 is LGHNA and CDR2 is YSLEER. CDR3 bases: TGCGCCAGCAGCCAAGGGGCAGGGGCCTACGAGCAGTACTTC. It encodes CASSQGAGAYEQYF.

For the CDR3, the DNA is TGCGCCAGCAGCCAAATGGGACAGGGATCAGATACGCAGTATTTT. This encodes CASSQMGQGSDTQYF. The rearrangement uses TRBV4-3 and TRBJ2-3; 9 bases align to TRBD1. Germline V CDR1 and CDR2: LGHNA, YSLEER. The CDR3 sequence is 15 residues long. J gave up 4 bases and V 2 bases, and 4 bases lay outside the gene matches.

The V gene is TRBV15, the J gene TRBJ2-7; possibly TRBD2 for D (5 bases). CDR1 and CDR2 (germline): LNHNV, YYDKDF (reference sequence). The CDR3 contains 15 residues. The V and J ends lost 1 base and 5 bases respectively, with 15 bases between them. As DNA, the CDR3 is TGTGCCACCAGCAGAGGTTTCTCCCCGGGGAACGAGCAGTACTTC. Protein product: CATSRGFSPGNEQYF.

A single count supports this clone. The chain couples TRBV6-2 or TRBV6-3 to TRBJ1-1, with D perhaps matching TRBD1 (6 bases). In germline, CDR1 is MNHEY, CDR2 SVGEGT. This CDR3 contains 17 residues. Trimming removed 3 bases from V and 3 bases from J, with 20 bases in between. Written as DNA, the CDR3 is TGTGCCAGCAGTTATAAAAGGGGGAGGGGAGGAGACACTGAAGCTTTCTTT. Amino acid sequence: CASSYKRGRGGDTEAFF.

The gene calls are TRBV2 and TRBJ2-7; TRBD1 might be the D (5 bases). CDR1 is SNHLY, CDR2 FYNNEI, per germline. This CDR3 region has 15 residues. V shed 4 bases and J shed 0 bases, with 13 bases lying between them. The CDR3 nucleotides read TGTGCCAGCAGTGTCGACAGCTTGAGCTCCTACGAGCAGTACTTC. Its protein product is CASSVDSLSSYEQYF.

This chain joins TRBV6-6 and TRBJ1-5; TRBD1 aligns across 9 bases. Trimming removed 2 bases from V and 7 bases from J; junction bases left unmatched: 3. CDR1 and CDR2 from the germline V gene are MNHNY and SVGAGI (reference sequence). This CDR3 region has 14 residues. The CDR3 DNA reads TGTGCCAGCAGTTACCCGGACAGGGGACAGCCCCAGCATTTT. Its protein is CASSYPDRGQPQHF.

A single count supports this clone. The J gene is TRBJ1-6, the V gene TRBV5-4; D gene ambiguous. Per germline, CDR1 SGHNT and CDR2 YYREEE (reference sequence). This CDR3 has 15 residues. V shed 5 bases and J shed 8 bases, with 17 bases lying between them. CDR3 DNA: TGTGCCAGCAGATATGATAATAGGCGGGATTCACCCCTCCACTTT. It yields the protein CASRYDNRRDSPLHF.

The gene calls are TRBV3-1 (or the pseudogene TRBV3-2) and TRBJ1-4; 7 nucleotides agree with TRBD1. Germline assignment: CDR1 LGHDT and CDR2 YNNKEL (reference sequence). The V and J ends lost 2 bases and 3 bases, in that order; junction bases with no gene match: 0. The CDR3 is 14 amino acids. The CDR3 protein is CASSQRGPNEKLFF. The DNA of the CDR3 is TGTGCCAGCAGCCAAAGGGGGCCTAATGAAAAACTGTTTTTT.

This sequence joins TRBV10-1 and TRBJ2-1, with 10 nucleotides matching TRBD1. Losses at the gene ends were 10 bases for V and 6 bases for J; bases not matched to a gene: 6. In germline, CDR1 is WNHNN, CDR2 SYGVQD (reference sequence). This CDR3 is built from 13 residues. CDR3 loop: CATPWTGGNEQFF. The CDR3 DNA follows: TGCGCCACTCCCTGGACAGGGGGCAATGAGCAGTTCTTC.